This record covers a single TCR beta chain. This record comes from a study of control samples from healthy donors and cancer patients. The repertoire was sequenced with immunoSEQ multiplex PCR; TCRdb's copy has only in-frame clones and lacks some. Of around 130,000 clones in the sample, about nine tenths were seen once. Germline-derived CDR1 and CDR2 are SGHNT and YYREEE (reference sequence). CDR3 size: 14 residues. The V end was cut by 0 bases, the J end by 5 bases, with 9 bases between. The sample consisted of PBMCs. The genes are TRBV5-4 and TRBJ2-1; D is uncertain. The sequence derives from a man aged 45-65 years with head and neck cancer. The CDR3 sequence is CASSLDYPNNEQFF. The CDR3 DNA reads TGTGCCAGCAGCTTGGATTACCCGAACAATGAGCAGTTCTTC.